This TCR beta chain was observed in a study of blood T cell repertoires in COVID-19 (TCRdb year 2020). As for the study more broadly: Samples covering the acute and convalescent phases of COVID-19 were provided by collaborators in the United States, Italy and Spain. The prospective study material was composed of cDNA or gDNA derived from T cells, B-cell-depleted T cells, or PBMCs. The dataset comprised deeply sampled blood TCRbeta repertoires from subjects exposed to, actively infected with, or recovered from COVID-19. The repertoires were released in a freely available public database meant as a resource for research on the immune response to SARS-CoV-2. Samples were obtained from the ongoing ImmuneRACE study (first 160 participants) and from roughly 1,300 subjects provided by 6 global collaborators. A de-identified subject ID, COVID-19 status, age in years and sex were almost always included in the sample metadata. Where HLA class I and class II types were available, the types were taken from metadata supplied by the sample provider, not from assay-based typing.

The immunoSEQ Assay, a bias-controlled multiplex PCR, was used to amplify TCRbeta CDR3 regions from genomic DNA. The authors' pipeline ran thus. The number of nucleated cells in each sample was estimated by amplification of reference gene primers within the assay. To quantify the absolute abundance of each unique TCRbeta CDR3 rearrangement, sequence reads were collapsed and filtered. For each sample, productive Simpson clonality was calculated as the square root of Simpson's diversity index across productive rearrangements. Drawn from immuneACCESS, this table holds only the in-frame rearrangements with V and J called that TCRdb kept. Clones are partly lost; checked studies trace under half to an unresolved V gene and leave the rest unexplained. D and trimming were read from the DNA, whereas the V and J calls and clone size are those reported in that table. The sample table records 100,000 to 150,000 clones; around four fifths of these occur just once. 20% to 25% of the sample goes to the ten largest clones.

Worth noting for this clone: What this receptor recognizes is not known. No per-base quality is available; no much larger clone lies one base away.

The collaborating institutions used their own protocols to collect whole blood in K2EDTA tubes. For TCRbeta analysis, collaborators shipped samples in one of three forms: frozen whole blood, isolated PBMCs, or DNA extracted from either of those sample types. The germline V gene gives CDR1 as SGHTA and CDR2 as FQGNSA. The CDR3 measures 15 amino acids from cysteine to phenylalanine. CDR3 DNA is the only sequence kept; it has 45 bases, read in frame from the first base. V is reduced by 5 bases and J by 1 base, leaving a spacing of 12 bases between them. What the authors observed across the whole study: The amount of clinical and demographic metadata varied by source and participant and was provided uncurated.

Sequenced sample: peripheral blood. The receptor was derived from a human donor in a cohort sampled during active COVID-19. Rearrangement joined TRBV7-2 to TRBJ2-1; the best D guess is TRBD1, with 8 bases matching. The CDR3 amino acid sequence is: CASSTQGGSYNEQFF. The DNA is TGTGCCAGCAGCACACAGGGGGGGTCCTACAATGAGCAGTTCTTC.